This T cell receptor beta chain is from a study of STAT5B mutations in CD4+ large granular lymphocyte leukemia. The repertoire was sequenced with immunoSEQ multiplex PCR; TCRdb's copy has only in-frame clones and lacks some. This sample carries about 45,000 clones, 65% to 90% of them seen once, and the ten largest clones take 2.6%. Regarding the study as a whole: Without putative leukemic clones, patient CD4-sorted repertoires remained more clonal than healthy CD4+ repertoires. Compared with healthy controls (2/35), patient top clones favored TRBV06 (8/27).

V was pared by 0 bases and J by 11 bases, with 3 bases of the junction left unmatched. The CDR3 loop spans 12 amino acids. The germline CDR1 and CDR2 sequences are MGHRA and YSYEKL. With respect to this clone: Its antigen is unknown.

This TCR derives from a human donor in good health. The rearrangement uses TRBV4-1 and TRBJ1-1, with 7 bases fitting TRBD1. The sample comprised CD4+ T cells from blood buffy coats. CDR3 sequence: CASSQDDRVAFF. The CDR3 coding sequence is TGCGCCAGCAGCCAAGATGACAGGGTGGCTTTCTTT.